The clone carrying this T cell receptor beta chain was found once. Antigen: not known. Sequencing used immunoSEQ multiplex PCR; TCRdb keeps in-frame clones, though not all of them. Altogether under 20,000 clones are present, 75% to 90% being singletons, with the ten largest covering over 50%. The sample originates from a study of OX40 agonist ivuxolimab in advanced cancers. Study-wide context: Dose-escalation patients' cancers were hepatocellular carcinoma, melanoma, renal cell or head and neck cancer. Of the patients, three showed partial responses, one with hepatocellular carcinoma and two with cutaneous melanoma. Enrollees could have had prior anti-PD-1, anti-PD-L1 or anti-CTLA-4 therapy, which 40% had received.

Notes on the study in general: The antigen specificity of the peripheral T cells (those that were expanded) was not determined.

This clonotype was sampled from an adult with an advanced solid tumor such as melanoma, head and neck, liver or kidney cancer. The specimen comprised CD4+ or CD8+ T cells sorted from blood, sampled in a trial of the OX40 agonist ivuxolimab.

For the CDR3, the DNA is TGTGCCAGCTCACCAGGATCCGTCGGGCAGTACACCGGGGAGCTGTTTTTT. Protein sequence: CASSPGSVGQYTGELFF. This rearrangement joins TRBV18 to TRBJ2-2; the D is unclear. The CDR3 runs 17 residues. The germline V gene has CDR1 KGHSH and CDR2 LQKENI. Trimming stripped 2 bases from V and 3 bases from J, with 16 bases between. The full variable domain, in which reference TRBV18 and TRBJ2-2 provide the parts outside the CDR3, is NAGVMQNPRHLVRRRGQEARLRCSPMKGHSHVYWYRQLPEEGLKFMVYLQKENIIDESGMPKERFSAEFPKEGPSILRIQQVVRGDSAAYFCASSPGSVGQYTGELFFGEGSRLTVL.